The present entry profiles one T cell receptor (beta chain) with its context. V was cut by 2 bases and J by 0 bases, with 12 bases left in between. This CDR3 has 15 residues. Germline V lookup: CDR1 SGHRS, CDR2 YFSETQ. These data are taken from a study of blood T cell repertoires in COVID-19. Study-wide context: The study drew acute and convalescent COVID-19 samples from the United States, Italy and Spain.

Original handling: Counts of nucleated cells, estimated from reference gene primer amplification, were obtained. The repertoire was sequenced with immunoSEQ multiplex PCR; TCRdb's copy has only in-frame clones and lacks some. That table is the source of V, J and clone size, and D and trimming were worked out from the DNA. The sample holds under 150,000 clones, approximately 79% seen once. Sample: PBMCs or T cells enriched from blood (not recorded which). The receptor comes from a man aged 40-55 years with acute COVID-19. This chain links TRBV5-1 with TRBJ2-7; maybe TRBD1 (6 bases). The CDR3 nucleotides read TGCGCCAGCAGCTTCGACAGGAGGAGCTCCTACGAGCAGTACTTC. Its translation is CASSFDRRSSYEQYF.